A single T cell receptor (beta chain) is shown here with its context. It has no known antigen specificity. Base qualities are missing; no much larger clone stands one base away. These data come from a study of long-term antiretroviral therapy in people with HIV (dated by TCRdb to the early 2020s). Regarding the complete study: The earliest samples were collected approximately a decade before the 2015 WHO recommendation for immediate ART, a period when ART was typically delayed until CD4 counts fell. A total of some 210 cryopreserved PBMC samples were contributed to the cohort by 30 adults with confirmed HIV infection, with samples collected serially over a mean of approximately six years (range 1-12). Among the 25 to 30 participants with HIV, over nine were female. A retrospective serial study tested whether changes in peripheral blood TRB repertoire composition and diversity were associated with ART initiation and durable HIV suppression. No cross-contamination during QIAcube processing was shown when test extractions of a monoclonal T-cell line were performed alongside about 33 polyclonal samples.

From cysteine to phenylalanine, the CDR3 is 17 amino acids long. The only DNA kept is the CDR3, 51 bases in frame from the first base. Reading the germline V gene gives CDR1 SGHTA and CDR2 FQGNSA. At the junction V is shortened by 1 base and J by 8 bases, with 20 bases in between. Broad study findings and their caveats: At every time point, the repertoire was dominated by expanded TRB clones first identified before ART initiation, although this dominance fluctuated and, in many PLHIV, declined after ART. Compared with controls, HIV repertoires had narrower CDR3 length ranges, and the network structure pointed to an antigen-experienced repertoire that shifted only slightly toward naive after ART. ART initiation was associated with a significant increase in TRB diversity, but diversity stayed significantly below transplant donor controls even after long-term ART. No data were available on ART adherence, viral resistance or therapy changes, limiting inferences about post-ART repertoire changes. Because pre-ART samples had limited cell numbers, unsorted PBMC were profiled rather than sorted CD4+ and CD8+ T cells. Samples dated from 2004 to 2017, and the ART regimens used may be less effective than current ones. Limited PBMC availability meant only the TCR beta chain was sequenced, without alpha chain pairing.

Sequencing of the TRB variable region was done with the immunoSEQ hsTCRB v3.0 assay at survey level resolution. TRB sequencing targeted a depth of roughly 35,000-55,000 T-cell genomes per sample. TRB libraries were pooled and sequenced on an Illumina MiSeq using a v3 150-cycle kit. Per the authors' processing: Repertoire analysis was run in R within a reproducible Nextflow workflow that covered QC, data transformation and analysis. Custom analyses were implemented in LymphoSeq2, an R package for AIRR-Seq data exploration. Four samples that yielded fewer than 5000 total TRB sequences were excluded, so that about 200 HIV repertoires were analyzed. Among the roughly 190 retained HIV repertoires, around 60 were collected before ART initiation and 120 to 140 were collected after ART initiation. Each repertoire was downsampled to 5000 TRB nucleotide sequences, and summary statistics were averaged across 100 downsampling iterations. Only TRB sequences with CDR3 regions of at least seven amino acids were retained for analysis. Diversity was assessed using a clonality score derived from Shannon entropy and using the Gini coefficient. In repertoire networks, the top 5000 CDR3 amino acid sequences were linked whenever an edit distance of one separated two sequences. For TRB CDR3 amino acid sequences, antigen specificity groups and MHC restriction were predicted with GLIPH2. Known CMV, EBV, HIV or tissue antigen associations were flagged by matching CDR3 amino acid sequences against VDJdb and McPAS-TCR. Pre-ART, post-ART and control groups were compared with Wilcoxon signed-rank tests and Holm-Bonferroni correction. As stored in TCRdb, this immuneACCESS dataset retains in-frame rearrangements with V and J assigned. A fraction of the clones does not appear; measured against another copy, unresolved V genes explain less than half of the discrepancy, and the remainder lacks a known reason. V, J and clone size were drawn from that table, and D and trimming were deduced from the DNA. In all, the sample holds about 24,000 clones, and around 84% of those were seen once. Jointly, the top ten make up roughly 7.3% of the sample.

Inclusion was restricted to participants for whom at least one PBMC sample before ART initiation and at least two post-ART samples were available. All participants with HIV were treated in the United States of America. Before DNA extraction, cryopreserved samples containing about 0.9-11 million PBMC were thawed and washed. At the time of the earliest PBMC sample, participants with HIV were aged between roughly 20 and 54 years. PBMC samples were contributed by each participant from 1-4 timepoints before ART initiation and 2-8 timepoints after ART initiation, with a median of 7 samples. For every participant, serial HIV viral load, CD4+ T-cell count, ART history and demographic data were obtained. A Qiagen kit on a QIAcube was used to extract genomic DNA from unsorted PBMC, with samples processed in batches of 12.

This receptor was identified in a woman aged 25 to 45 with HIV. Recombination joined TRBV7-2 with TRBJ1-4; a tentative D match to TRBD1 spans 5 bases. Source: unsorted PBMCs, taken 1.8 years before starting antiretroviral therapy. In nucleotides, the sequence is TGTGCCAGCAGCTTAGGGGGGTCGGCAGCCAGGGACGAAAAACTGTTTTTT. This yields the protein CASSLGGSAARDEKLFF. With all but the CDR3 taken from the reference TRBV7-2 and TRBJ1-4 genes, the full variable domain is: GAGVSQSPSNKVTEKGKDVELRCDPISGHTALYWYRQSLGQGLEFLIYFQGNSAPDKSGLPSDRFSAERTGGSVSTLTIQRTQQEDSAVYLCASSLGGSAARDEKLFFGSGTQLSVL.